This T cell receptor (beta chain) came from a study of a mutant IDH1 vaccine in newly diagnosed glioma. As for the study in general: Previous care, which was radiotherapy, temozolomide, or both, most often involved both. Study-wide results and limits: Pseudoprogression appears to have had no connection to changes in top peripheral T cell clonotypes.

Clones were read by immunoSEQ multiplex PCR, and TCRdb kept only the in-frame ones, dropping some. The sample records just under 45,000 clones, approximately 90% being singletons. Of note for this clone: No antigen is known for it.

The time point denotes: week 23, last vaccination. A single vaccine dose contained 300 ug of mutant IDH1 20-mer peptide, and topical imiquimod was used with it. The source is a man aged 50-60 years with glioma. Sequencing was performed on PBMCs, taken from a glioma patient whose treatment included an IDH1 peptide vaccine.

DNA of the CDR3: TGTGCCAGCAGGGATCCCGGGGGGGAGCTGTTTTTT. Protein product: CASRDPGGELFF. The J gene is TRBJ2-2, the V gene TRBV2; no clear D. The CDR3 covers 12 residues. V lost 6 bases to trimming and J lost 8 bases, with 10 bases between them. The germline V gene encodes CDR1 SNHLY and CDR2 FYNNEI.